This record covers a single T cell receptor (beta chain). Its antigen is as yet unknown. The CDR3 spans 16 residues. The junction had 7 bases not matched to a gene; V was cut back by 4 bases and J by 5 bases. Germline CDR1 is SGHDT and CDR2 is YYEEEE. The source of the sample is a study of cytomegalovirus exposure and HLA in healthy donors. Study conclusions and caveats: After further analysis at a later stage, under 20,000 TCR beta sequences were associated with HLA alleles at 0.05 false discovery rate. Some TCR beta chains (approximately 180 of them) were listed as cytomegalovirus-associated.

Use of 60 Vbeta and 13 Jbeta primers characterized the PCR. Assay used: immunoSEQ multiplex PCR; TCRdb lists only in-frame clones, some missing. The repertoire shows 200,000 to 250,000 clones; the top ten hold around 0.95%. The chain recombines TRBV5-6 with TRBJ2-2, with 11 bases aligning to TRBD1. The receptor comes from a woman aged 25 to 39 in good health and CMV-seropositive. Sequences were obtained from PBMCs. CDR3 protein: CASSLGQGARTGELFF. Here the CDR3 DNA reads TGTGCCAGCAGCCTAGGACAGGGGGCTAGAACCGGGGAGCTGTTTTTT.